The rows below give T cell receptor beta chains drawn from one sample of a study of cytomegalovirus exposure and HLA in healthy donors. Here immunoSEQ multiplex PCR was the method, and the copy in TCRdb shows in-frame clones only, minus some. The sample shows around 150,000 clones, 87% of them seen only once. The material sequenced was PBMCs. Receptors originate from a young woman in good health and CMV-seronegative. Both conserved end residues are part of each CDR3. A D gene is named only where the DNA matches it firmly. Clone size is given for some rows only: seen once, a few or many times, or a class if the clone is expanded.

d_gene	abundance	v_gene	j_gene	CDR3nt	CDR3aa
-	-	TRBV14	TRBJ2-5	TGTGCCAGCAGCCCTCCCCGACAGACAACCCAGACCCAGTACTTC	CASSPPRQTTQTQYF
-	once	TRBV7-3	TRBJ2-7	TGTGCCAGCAGCTTAGAGGGCGCGGGGTCCTACGAGCAGTACTTC	CASSLEGAGSYEQYF
TRBD1	-	TRBV13	TRBJ1-2	TGTGCCAGCAGCTCCCGACAGGGGGCGCACGTATTCTATGGCTACACCTTC	CASSSRQGAHVFYGYTF
-	-	TRBV11-3	TRBJ2-3	TGTGCCAGCAGCTTAGATTGGCGGAGGAGGGATACGCAGTATTTT	CASSLDWRRRDTQYF
-	-	TRBV2	TRBJ1-4	TGTGCCAGCATTGGCGGTACTAATGAAAAACTGTTTTTT	CASIGGTNEKLFF
-	-	TRBV5-1	TRBJ1-1	TGCGCCAGCAGCTTGGTGGCCCGCCCTCGGGGGGCGCAGACTGAAGCTTTCTTT	CASSLVARPRGAQTEAFF
-	-	TRBV29-1	TRBJ2-3	TGCAGCGTTGACCGGGGCACAGATACGCAGTATTTT	CSVDRGTDTQYF
TRBD2	-	TRBV13	TRBJ2-1	TGTGCCAGCAGCCCCAATGCGGGAGGCCTCGAAGATGAGCAGTTCTTC	CASSPNAGGLEDEQFF
TRBD1	-	TRBV30	TRBJ2-7	TGTGCCTGGGCGACAGGGGAGTACGAGCAGTACTTC	CAWATGEYEQYF
TRBD2	-	TRBV29-1	TRBJ2-2	TGCAGCGGGCGGACTAGCGGGGGGAACACCGGGGAGCTGTTTTTT	CSGRTSGGNTGELFF
TRBD2	-	TRBV29-1	TRBJ2-2	TGCAGCGTCGGGGGGTTCAAGGGGTTGGACACCGGGGAGCTGTTTTTT	CSVGGFKGLDTGELFF
TRBD2	-	TRBV29-1	TRBJ2-1	TGCAGCCCCGGCGGTGGACTAGGGTCCTACAATGAGCAGTTCTTC	CSPGGGLGSYNEQFF
-	-	TRBV5-1	TRBJ2-3	TGCGCCAGCAGCTTGGCAGCAGGTAGCACAGATACGCAGTATTTT	CASSLAAGSTDTQYF
-	-	TRBV27	TRBJ2-1	TGTGCCAGCAGTCCACCTGCGGTTAGCCATGAGCAGTTCTTC	CASSPPAVSHEQFF
TRBD1	-	TRBV18	TRBJ2-1	TGTGCCAGCTCACCAGGGCAGGGGGCCTACAATGAGCAGTTCTTC	CASSPGQGAYNEQFF
TRBD1	-	TRBV18	TRBJ2-5	TGTGCCAGCACCCTACCGGGACAGGGAAGGGAGACCCAGTACTTC	CASTLPGQGRETQYF
TRBD2	-	TRBV28	TRBJ2-1	TGTGCCAGCAGTTCAACGAGACTAGCGCCGAGCTCCTACAATGAGCAGTTCTTC	CASSSTRLAPSSYNEQFF
-	-	TRBV7-2	TRBJ2-3	TGTGCCAGCAGCTTAAATTGGGCGGGGCGCACAGATACGCAGTATTTT	CASSLNWAGRTDTQYF
TRBD1	-	TRBV6-1	TRBJ1-6	TGTGCCAGCAGATCGACAGGGGCTGACAATTCCCCCCTCCACTTT	CASRSTGADNSPLHF
TRBD1	-	TRBV5-8	TRBJ2-1	TGTGCCAGCCTTCCGGGACAGGCCTACAATGAGCAGTTCTTC	CASLPGQAYNEQFF
-	few	TRBV13	TRBJ1-4	TGTGCCAGCAGCACCGCCGGACAGCTTGAAAAACTGTTTTTT	CASSTAGQLEKLFF
TRBD2	-	TRBV9	TRBJ2-3	TGTGCCAGCAGCGTAGGGACTAGCGGGAGGACCCGCACAGATACGCAGTATTTT	CASSVGTSGRTRTDTQYF
-	-	TRBV2	TRBJ2-1	TGTGCCACCTCGACAGGGACTCGTTACAATGAGCAGTTCTTC	CATSTGTRYNEQFF
TRBD1	-	TRBV25-1	TRBJ2-1	TGTGCCAGCAGTGAATTTCTTCAGACAGGGAGAGCAGATGAGCAGTTCTTC	CASSEFLQTGRADEQFF
TRBD2	-	TRBV4-1	TRBJ2-1	TGCGCCAGCAGCCAAGGGTTTAGCGGGAGCTCCTACAATGAGCAGTTCTTC	CASSQGFSGSSYNEQFF
-	-	TRBV7-9	TRBJ2-5	TGTGCCAGCAGCTCTCGCTGGCGGGAAGAGACCCAGTACTTC	CASSSRWREETQYF
TRBD2	-	TRBV28	TRBJ2-1	TGTGCCAGCACCACCGGGACTAGCAACGCGCAGTTCTTC	CASTTGTSNAQFF
-	-	TRBV10-3	TRBJ1-3	TGTGCCATCAGCCACGGACAGAGCTCTGGAAACACCATATATTTT	CAISHGQSSGNTIYF
-	-	TRBV5-4	TRBJ2-7	TGTGCCAGCAGCTTGGGGTCAGGGGAGATTACCGAGCAGTACTTC	CASSLGSGEITEQYF
-	-	TRBV19	TRBJ1-5	TGTGCCAGTAGTATGTCCCGGCAGGGTACTGGCAATCAGCCCCAGCATTTT	CASSMSRQGTGNQPQHF
-	-	TRBV29-1	TRBJ1-1	TGCAGCGTTGGCAGCGGGAACACTGAAGCTTTCTTT	CSVGSGNTEAFF
-	-	TRBV6-5	TRBJ2-3	TGTGCCAGCAGTCAAAGCGCAGATACGCAGTATTTT	CASSQSADTQYF
TRBD1	-	TRBV7-3	TRBJ2-7	TGTGCCAGCAGCGTCGGGACAGGGGGCGAGCAGTACTTC	CASSVGTGGEQYF
TRBD1	-	TRBV28	TRBJ2-4	TGTGCCAGCAGTCAGGCCGGGACAGGGAAACAAAACATTCAGTACTTC	CASSQAGTGKQNIQYF
-	-	TRBV4-1	TRBJ2-2	TGCGCCAGCAGCCACCAGAAATCGGGGGGGACAGGGAAACCCGGGGAGCTGTTTTTT	CASSHQKSGGTGKPGELFF
TRBD2	-	TRBV6-5	TRBJ2-7	TGTGCCAGCAGTTACCTCTTAACAGCGGGAGAGCAGTACTTC	CASSYLLTAGEQYF
-	-	TRBV27	TRBJ2-7	TGTGCCAGCAGTTTTGTTGACAGAACCTACGAGCAGTACTTC	CASSFVDRTYEQYF
TRBD2	-	TRBV27	TRBJ2-7	TGTGCCAGCAGTTTCGGGACTAGCGGGGCTGACGAGCAGTACTTC	CASSFGTSGADEQYF